This T cell receptor beta chain was documented in a study of blood T cell repertoires in COVID-19. Study-wide background: PBMCs, B-cell-depleted T cells, or T cells provided the cDNA or gDNA that made up the material.

Unmatched junction bases numbered 7, after V lost 8 bases and J lost 3 bases. This CDR3 region has 13 residues. Using immunoSEQ multiplex PCR, the repertoire was profiled, and TCRdb retains in-frame clones only, with some absent. The data show about 140,000 clones, around 79% seen once. The chain has TRBV12-3 or TRBV12-4 and TRBJ2-7; TRBD2 agrees at 7 bases. Sample: PBMCs or T cells enriched from blood (not recorded which). The source is a woman in her forties or fifties who had recovered from COVID-19. Written as DNA, the CDR3 is TGTGCCAGCGGGGATGGGGACTACTACGAGCAGTACTTC. It is translated as CASGDGDYYEQYF.